The source of this T cell receptor beta chain is a study of T-cell memory formation after mild COVID-19. Overall study: TCR clusters showed largely donor specificity. General study points: The main location of contracting CD4+ clones was CM and EM, and that of contracting CD8+ clones was EMRA.

TCRdb redid the calling of the 5' RACE reads with MiXCR, one entry per CDR3 protein. The table has 45,000 to 65,000 distinct CDR3 sequences, over 8.5% seen once. This clonotype was seen at least ten times. Its specificity is unknown. V gave up 0 bases and J gave up 2 bases, with 11 bases separating them. The V gene's germline CDR1 is KGHSH and CDR2 LQKENI. There are 17 residues in the CDR3. The sequenced sample consisted of PBMCs or a T cell subset sorted from them (not recorded which). V usage is TRBV18 and J usage is TRBJ2-6, with no clear D. The TCR originated in an adult woman who had mild COVID-19 (a few samples of this study predate the infection). Cell type and time point are not known. The CDR3 DNA is TGTGCCAGCTCACCACCGTCAGGCCCTCCTGGGGCCAACGTCCTGACTTTC. This gives the protein CASSPPSGPPGANVLTF.